Included here is one T cell receptor beta chain sequence, with context. Distinct nucleotide sequences in the sample also encode this CDR3. The protocol was immunoSEQ multiplex PCR, while the TCRdb copy is restricted to in-frame clones and leaves out a portion. This sample has 400,000 to 550,000 clones, with around 88% found just once. The V gene lost 2 bases and the J gene lost 3 bases, with 2 bases spanning the gap. The CDR3 has 11 amino acids. The entry originates in a study of blood T cell repertoires in COVID-19. Study background: The cDNA or gDNA used as material had been derived from T cells, B-cell-depleted T cells, or PBMCs.

This TCR was recovered from a woman under 40 with acute or convalescent COVID-19. The sample taken for sequencing was peripheral blood. This chain uses TRBV12-3 or TRBV12-4 with TRBJ2-7; D not certain. This CDR3 is CASSLLYEQYF. CDR3 sequence (DNA): TGTGCCAGCAGTTTACTCTACGAGCAGTACTTC.